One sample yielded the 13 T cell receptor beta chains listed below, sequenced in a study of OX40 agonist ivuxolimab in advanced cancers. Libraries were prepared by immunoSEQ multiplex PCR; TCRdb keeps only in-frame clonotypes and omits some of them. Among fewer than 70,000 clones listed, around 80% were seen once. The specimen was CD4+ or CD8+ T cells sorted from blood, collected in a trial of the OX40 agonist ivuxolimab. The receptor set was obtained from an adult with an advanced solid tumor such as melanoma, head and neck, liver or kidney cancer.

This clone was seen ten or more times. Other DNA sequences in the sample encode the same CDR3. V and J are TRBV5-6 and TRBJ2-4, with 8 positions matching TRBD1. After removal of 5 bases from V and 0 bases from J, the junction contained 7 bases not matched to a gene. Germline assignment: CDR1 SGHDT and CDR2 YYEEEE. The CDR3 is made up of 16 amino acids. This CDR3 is CASSSGDRLAKNIQYF. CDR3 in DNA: TGTGCCAGCAGTTCGGGGGACAGGCTAGCCAAAAACATTCAGTACTTC.

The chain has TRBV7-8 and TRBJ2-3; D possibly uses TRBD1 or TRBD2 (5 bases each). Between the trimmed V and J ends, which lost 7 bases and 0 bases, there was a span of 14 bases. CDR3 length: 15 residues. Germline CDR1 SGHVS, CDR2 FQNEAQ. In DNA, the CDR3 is TGTGCCAGCATTTCAGCAGGGACGAGCACAGATACGCAGTATTTT. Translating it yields CASISAGTSTDTQYF.

The CDR3, as DNA: TGCGCCAGCAGCTGGGGCGGGACTGGAGACACAGATACGCAGTATTTT. Encoded protein: CASSWGGTGDTDTQYF. The rearrangement joins TRBV5-1 to TRBJ2-3, with a tentative D call TRBD2 (6 bases). Germline V gene data show CDR1 as SGHRS and CDR2 as YFSETQ. V shed 3 bases and J shed 2 bases, with 16 bases lying between them. CDR3 length: 16 amino acids.

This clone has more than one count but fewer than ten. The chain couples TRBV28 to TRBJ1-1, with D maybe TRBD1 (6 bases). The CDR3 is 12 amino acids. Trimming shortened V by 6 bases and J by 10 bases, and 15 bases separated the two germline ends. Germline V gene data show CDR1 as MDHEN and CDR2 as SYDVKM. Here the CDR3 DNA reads TGTGCCAGCAGCACGGGGGACACTCGAGCTTTCTTT. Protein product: CASSTGDTRAFF.

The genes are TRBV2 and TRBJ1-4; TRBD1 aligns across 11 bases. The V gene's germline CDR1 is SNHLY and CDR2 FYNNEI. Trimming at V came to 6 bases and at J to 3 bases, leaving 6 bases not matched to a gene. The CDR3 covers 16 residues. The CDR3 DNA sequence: TGTGCCAGCAGACCGGGACAGGGGGTAGCTAATGAAAAACTGTTTTTT. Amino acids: CASRPGQGVANEKLFF.

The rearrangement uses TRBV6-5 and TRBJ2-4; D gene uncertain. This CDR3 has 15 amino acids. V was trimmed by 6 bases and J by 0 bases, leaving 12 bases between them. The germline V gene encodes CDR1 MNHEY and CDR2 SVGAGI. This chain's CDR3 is CASSSSFLAKNIQYF. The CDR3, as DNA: TGTGCCAGCAGCTCGAGTTTTCTAGCCAAAAACATTCAGTACTTC.

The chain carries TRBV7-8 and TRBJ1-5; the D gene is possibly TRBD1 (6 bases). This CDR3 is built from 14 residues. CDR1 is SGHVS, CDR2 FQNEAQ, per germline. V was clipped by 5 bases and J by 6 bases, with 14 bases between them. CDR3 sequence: CASSPAEGGQPQHF. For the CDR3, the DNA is TGTGCCAGCAGCCCGGCGGAAGGGGGTCAGCCCCAGCATTTT.

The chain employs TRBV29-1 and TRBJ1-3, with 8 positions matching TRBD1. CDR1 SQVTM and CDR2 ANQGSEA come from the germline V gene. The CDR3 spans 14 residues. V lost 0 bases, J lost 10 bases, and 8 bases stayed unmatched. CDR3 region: CSVEEGSGGRTIYF. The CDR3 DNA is TGCAGCGTTGAAGAAGGCTCAGGGGGCAGGACCATATATTTT.

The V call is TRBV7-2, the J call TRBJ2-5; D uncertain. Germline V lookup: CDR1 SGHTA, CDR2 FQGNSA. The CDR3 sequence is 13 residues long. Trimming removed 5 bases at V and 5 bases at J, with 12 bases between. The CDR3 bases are TGTGCCAGCAGCCAGAGTGGTGGGGAGACCCAGTACTTC. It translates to CASSQSGGETQYF.

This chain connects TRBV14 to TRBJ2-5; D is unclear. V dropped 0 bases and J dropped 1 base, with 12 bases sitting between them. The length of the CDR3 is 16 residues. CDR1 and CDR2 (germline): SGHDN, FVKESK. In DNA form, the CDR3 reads TGTGCCAGCAGCCAAGATCGATCGGGCGGCCAAGAGACCCAGTACTTC. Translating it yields CASSQDRSGGQETQYF. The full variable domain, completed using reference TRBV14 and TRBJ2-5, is EAGVTQFPSHSVIEKGQTVTLRCDPISGHDNLYWYRRVMGKEIKFLLHFVKESKQDESGMPNNRFLAERTGGTYSTLKVQPAELEDSGVYFCASSQDRSGGQETQYFGPGTRLLVL.

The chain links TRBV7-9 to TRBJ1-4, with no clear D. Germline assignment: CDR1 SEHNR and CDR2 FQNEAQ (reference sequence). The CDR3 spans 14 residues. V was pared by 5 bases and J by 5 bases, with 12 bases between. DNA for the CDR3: TGTGCCAGCAGCCCAACGGCGGGGAATGAAAAACTGTTTTTT. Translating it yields CASSPTAGNEKLFF.

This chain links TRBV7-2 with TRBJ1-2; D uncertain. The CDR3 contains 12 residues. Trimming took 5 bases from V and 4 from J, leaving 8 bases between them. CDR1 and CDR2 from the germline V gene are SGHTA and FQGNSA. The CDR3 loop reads CASSQPLYGYTF. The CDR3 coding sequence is TGTGCCAGCAGCCAGCCCCTCTATGGCTACACCTTC.

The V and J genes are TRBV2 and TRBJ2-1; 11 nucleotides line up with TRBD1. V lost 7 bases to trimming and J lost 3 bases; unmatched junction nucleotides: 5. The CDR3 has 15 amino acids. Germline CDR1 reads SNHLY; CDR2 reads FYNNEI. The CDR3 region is CASTKGTGGYNEQFF. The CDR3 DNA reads TGTGCCAGCACCAAAGGGACAGGGGGCTACAATGAGCAGTTCTTC.